The rows below give T cell receptor beta chains drawn from one sample of a study of blood T cell repertoires in COVID-19. Clones were sequenced by immunoSEQ multiplex PCR, and TCRdb holds only the in-frame ones, with some missing. The data show about 430,000 clones, about 88% seen once. Input material: PBMCs or T cells enriched from blood (not recorded which). The source is a woman aged 18-30 years who had been exposed to COVID-19. Each CDR3 is given with its conserved first and last residue. The order of the fields is J gene, clone size, D gene, V gene, CDR3 length, CDR3 protein, CDR3 DNA. The D gene is left open where the match is weak. Clone size is not always given. Where it is, it says once, few, many or a class for expanded clones.

TRBJ1-4,once,TRBD1,TRBV7-9,15,CASSLKGGLNEKLFF,TGTGCCAGCAGCTTAAAAGGGGGCCTTAATGAAAAACTGTTTTTT
TRBJ1-1,NA,NA,TRBV28,11,CASSLYSAAFF,TGTGCCAGCAGTTTGTACAGTGCAGCTTTCTTT
TRBJ2-2,NA,TRBD1,TRBV29-1,14,CSVDRDRLTGELFF,TGCAGCGTTGACCGGGACAGGTTAACCGGGGAGCTGTTTTTT
TRBJ2-2,NA,NA,TRBV5-1,15,CASRPLEKGTGELFF,TGCGCCAGCAGGCCACTGGAGAAGGGGACCGGGGAGCTGTTTTTT
TRBJ1-6,NA,TRBD1,TRBV5-6,17,CASSLISGTGGKSPLHF,TGTGCCAGCAGCTTGATTTCCGGGACAGGGGGAAAATCACCCCTCCACTTT
TRBJ1-5,once,TRBD1,TRBV28,14,CASSPRTGAQPQHF,TGTGCCAGCAGCCCTAGGACAGGGGCCCAGCCCCAGCATTTT
TRBJ1-2,NA,NA,TRBV5-4,12,CASSLWEDGYTF,TGTGCCAGCAGCCTCTGGGAGGATGGCTACACCTTC
TRBJ2-3,NA,TRBD1,TRBV5-1,15,CASSLQGARADTQYF,TGCGCCAGCAGCTTACAGGGGGCGCGGGCAGATACGCAGTATTTT
TRBJ2-1,NA,TRBD2,TRBV27,21,CASSLFFPGLASLPSYNEQFF,TGTGCCAGCAGTCTCTTTTTCCCGGGACTAGCTAGTCTGCCCTCCTACAATGAGCAGTTCTTC
TRBJ1-3,NA,NA,TRBV9,16,CASSPSSYGSGNTIYF,TGTGCCAGCAGCCCAAGTTCCTACGGCTCTGGAAACACCATATATTTT
TRBJ2-7,NA,NA,TRBV4-3,14,CASSHEVGGYEQYF,TGCGCCAGCAGCCATGAAGTGGGGGGATACGAGCAGTACTTC
TRBJ1-6,NA,NA,TRBV4-2,12,CASAEAVSPLHF,TGTGCCAGCGCCGAGGCCGTTTCACCCCTCCACTTT
TRBJ1-1,NA,NA,TRBV7-8,16,CASSSTGQNWNTEAFF,TGTGCCAGCAGCTCAACCGGACAGAATTGGAACACTGAAGCTTTCTTT
TRBJ1-6,NA,TRBD1,TRBV6-5,15,CASTHPDRDGSPLHF,TGTGCCAGCACCCACCCAGACAGGGACGGTTCACCCCTCCACTTT
TRBJ2-5,NA,NA,TRBV5-8,13,CASRMEGRETQYF,TGTGCCAGCAGGATGGAGGGTCGGGAGACCCAGTACTTC
TRBJ2-3,NA,NA,TRBV29-1,13,CSVEGPVTDTQYF,TGCAGCGTTGAAGGGCCAGTCACAGATACGCAGTATTTT
TRBJ2-5,NA,NA,TRBV5-6,11,CASSLRETQYF,TGTGCCAGCAGCTTGCGAGAGACCCAGTACTTC
TRBJ1-6,NA,NA,TRBV4-2,16,CASSLQHGQRNSPLHF,TGTGCCAGCAGCCTACAACACGGACAAAGGAATTCACCCCTCCACTTT
TRBJ2-7,NA,NA,TRBV27,14,CASSLTRLPGEQYF,TGTGCCAGCAGTTTAACTCGACTCCCTGGGGAGCAGTACTTC
TRBJ2-1,NA,TRBD2,TRBV3-1/TRBV3-2,16,CASSQAGTSGYNEQFF,TGTGCCAGCAGCCAGGCCGGGACTAGCGGGTACAATGAGCAGTTCTTC
TRBJ2-7,NA,TRBD1,TRBV5-1,14,CASSLGQGQYEQYF,TGCGCCAGCAGTCTAGGACAGGGCCAGTACGAGCAGTACTTC
TRBJ1-2,once,TRBD1,TRBV18,16,CASSPDQGDYNYGYTF,TGTGCCAGCTCACCCGATCAGGGGGATTATAACTATGGCTACACCTTC
TRBJ2-1,NA,TRBD2,TRBV19,15,CASTSGTSGRNEQFF,TGTGCCAGTACTTCCGGGACTAGCGGGCGGAATGAGCAGTTCTTC